The following is a TCR beta chain sequence with its context. Its antigen remains unidentified. The length of the CDR3 is 15 residues. CDR1 SEHNR and CDR2 FQNEAQ come from the germline V gene (reference sequence). V shed 1 base and J 7 bases; nucleotides not matched to a gene: 7. The sample belongs to a study of T cell responses to AZD1222 COVID-19 vaccine. Broader study findings: White British donors predominated, females outnumbered males, and clonal diversity was possibly underestimated. Dominant at 160-218 and 743-854, vaccine-associated CD4 TCRs also spanned spike. Researchers took repertoire samples only after the peak T cell response had come.

The repertoire was sequenced with immunoSEQ multiplex PCR; TCRdb's copy has only in-frame clones and lacks some. This sample has under 95,000 clones, with approximately 83% found just once. The receptor was derived from an adult in good health. Sequencing was performed on peripheral blood, taken on day 0 of AZD1222 vaccination. This chain joins TRBV7-9 and TRBJ2-3, with TRBD2 matching over 8 bases. In DNA form, the CDR3 reads TGTGCCAGCAGCTTAGTCCCCGGGGGGGCCAATACGCAGTATTTT. Translation gives CASSLVPGGANTQYF.